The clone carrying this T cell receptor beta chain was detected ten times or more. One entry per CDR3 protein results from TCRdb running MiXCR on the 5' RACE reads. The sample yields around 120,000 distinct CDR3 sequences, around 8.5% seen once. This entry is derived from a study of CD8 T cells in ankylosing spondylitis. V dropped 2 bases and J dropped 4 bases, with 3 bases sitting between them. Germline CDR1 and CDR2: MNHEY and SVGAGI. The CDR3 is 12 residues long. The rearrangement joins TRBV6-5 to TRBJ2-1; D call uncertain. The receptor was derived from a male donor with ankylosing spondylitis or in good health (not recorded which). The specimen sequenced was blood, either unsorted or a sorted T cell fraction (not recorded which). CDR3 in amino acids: CASSYGYNEQFF. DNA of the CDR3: TGTGCCAGCAGTTACGGTTACAATGAGCAGTTCTTC.